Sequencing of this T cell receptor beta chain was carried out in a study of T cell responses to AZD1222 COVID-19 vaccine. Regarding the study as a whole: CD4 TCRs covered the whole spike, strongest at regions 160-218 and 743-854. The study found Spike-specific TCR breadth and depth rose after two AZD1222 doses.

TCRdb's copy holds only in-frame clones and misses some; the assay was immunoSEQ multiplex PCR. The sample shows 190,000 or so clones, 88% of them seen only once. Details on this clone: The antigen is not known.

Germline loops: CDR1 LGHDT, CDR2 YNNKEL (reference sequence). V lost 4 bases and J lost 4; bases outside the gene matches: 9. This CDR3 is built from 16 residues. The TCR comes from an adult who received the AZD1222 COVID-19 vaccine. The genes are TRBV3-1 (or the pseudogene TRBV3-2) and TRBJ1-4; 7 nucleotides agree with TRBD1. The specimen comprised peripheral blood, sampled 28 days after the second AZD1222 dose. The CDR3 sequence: CASSRSRTGVNEKLFF. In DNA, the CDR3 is TGTGCCAGCAGCCGTTCCCGGACAGGAGTTAATGAAAAACTGTTTTTT.